This entry lists 27 T cell receptor beta chains sequenced from one sample in a study of neurological immune-mediated disorders. One entry per CDR3 protein, called by TCRdb with MiXCR from the 5' RACE reads. This table holds 50,000 to 60,000 distinct CDR3 sequences, roughly 15% found once. The sample consisted of PBMCs. The source of these receptors is a man between 60 and 75 years old in good health.

The rearrangement links TRBV5-1 to TRBJ2-3, with D unresolved. This CDR3 spans 14 amino acids. The germline V gene has CDR1 SGHRS and CDR2 YFSETQ. V lost 3 bases and J lost 1, with 9 bases in between. CDR3 region: CASSSVGRTDTQYF. The CDR3 DNA reads TGCGCCAGCAGCTCCGTCGGACGCACAGATACGCAGTATTTT.

This clonotype appeared many times. The chain has TRBV20-1 and TRBJ1-1; D is unresolved. Per the germline V gene, CDR1 is DFQATT and CDR2 is SNEGSKA (reference sequence). The V and J ends lost 2 bases and 1 base respectively, with 14 bases between them. There are 15 residues in the CDR3. Here the CDR3 DNA reads TGCAGTGCTAGAAGTCCAAGGCGCCCGAACACTGAAGCTTTCTTT. The encoded protein is CSARSPRRPNTEAFF.

This clonotype was observed at least ten times. The chain joins TRBV10-3 to TRBJ2-2, with D tentatively TRBD2 (6 bases). Trimming took 4 bases from V and 4 from J, leaving 10 bases between them. Germline V gene sequence: CDR1 ENHRY, CDR2 SYGVKD. The CDR3 runs to 14 residues. The CDR3 loop is CAISALATTGELFF. The DNA of the CDR3 is TGTGCCATCAGTGCCCTAGCGACCACCGGGGAGCTGTTTTTT.

The chain links TRBV20-1 to TRBJ1-5; 7 bases are shared with TRBD1. V lost 6 bases, J lost 3 bases, and 8 bases stayed unmatched. CDR1 and CDR2 from the germline V gene are DFQATT and SNEGSKA (reference sequence). This CDR3 has 14 residues. The CDR3: CSARQGLNNQPQHF. CDR3 DNA: TGCAGTGCCAGACAGGGTTTGAACAATCAGCCCCAGCATTTT.

This clonotype was detected ten times or more. The chain carries TRBV6-2 or TRBV6-3 and TRBJ2-1; TRBD2 matches at 13 bases. V was pared by 7 bases and J by 7 bases, with 10 bases of the junction left unmatched. Germline CDR1 and CDR2: MNHEY and SVGEGT. This CDR3 has 16 residues. As DNA, the CDR3 is TGTGCCAGCACTCGTCGCCGGACTAGCGGGAGAAATGAGCAGTTCTTC. It translates to CASTRRRTSGRNEQFF.

This clonotype showed up many times. V usage is TRBV12-3 or TRBV12-4 and J usage is TRBJ1-3; D is undetermined. The CDR3 sequence is 14 residues long. Trimming removed 7 bases from V and 3 bases from J, with 13 bases in between. The DNA for the CDR3 is TGTGCCAGCAACCGGGGTCTAGTTGGAAACACCATATATTTT. Encoded protein: CASNRGLVGNTIYF.

J is TRBJ1-1 and V is TRBV5-1, with a tentative D call TRBD1 (5 bases). Germline CDR1 reads SGHRS; CDR2 reads YFSETQ. The CDR3 consists of 14 residues. The V end lost 0 bases, the J end lost 4 bases, and 10 bases lay between the germline ends. The CDR3, as DNA: TGCGCCAGCAGCTTGGATGGGGCGCGCACTGAAGCTTTCTTT. It codes for CASSLDGARTEAFF.

This clonotype was found many times. This chain uses TRBV18 with TRBJ2-1; either TRBD1 or TRBD2 may supply D (5 bases each). CDR3 length: 14 residues. V lost 3 bases to trimming and J lost 4 bases, with 10 bases between them. Germline V gene data show CDR1 as KGHSH and CDR2 as LQKENI. The CDR3 DNA reads TGTGCCAGCTCACCGTGGGACGGATACAATGAGCAGTTCTTC. It is translated as CASSPWDGYNEQFF.

The CDR3 sequence is CSVEGQGESYEQYF. Here the CDR3 DNA reads TGCAGCGTTGAAGGACAGGGTGAGTCCTACGAGCAGTACTTC. The V and J genes are TRBV29-1 and TRBJ2-7; 7 bases line up with TRBD1. Germline V gene data show CDR1 as SQVTM and CDR2 as ANQGSEA. V lost 1 base, J lost 1 base, and 4 bases stayed unmatched. The CDR3 covers 14 residues.

The V call is TRBV29-1, the J call TRBJ1-2; TRBD1 is a possible D gene (5 bases). The ends were cut back, 3 bases at V and 0 bases at J, with 8 bases in the middle. CDR1 is SQVTM, CDR2 ANQGSEA, per germline. The CDR3 is made up of 13 amino acids. CDR3 residues: CSVEGQSNYGYTF. CDR3 bases: TGCAGCGTTGAGGGGCAGTCTAACTATGGCTACACCTTC.

This clonotype was recorded at least ten times. The V call is TRBV20-1, the J call TRBJ2-5; TRBD1 is a possible D gene (5 bases). CDR1 and CDR2 from the germline V gene are DFQATT and SNEGSKA (reference sequence). The length of the CDR3 is 14 residues. V shed 6 bases and J shed 3 bases, with 17 bases lying between them. CDR3 loop: CSAQETGGKETQYF. CDR3 bases: TGCAGTGCCCAGGAAACAGGCGGTAAAGAGACCCAGTACTTC.

The sample holds many counts of this clonotype. Here the CDR3 reads CASSLAGQPQHF. The CDR3 nucleotides read TGTGCCAGCTCCCTGGCGGGTCAGCCCCAGCATTTT. The rearrangement joins TRBV5-5 to TRBJ1-5, with D unresolved. Germline V gene sequence: CDR1 SGHKS, CDR2 YYEKEE (reference sequence). This CDR3 contains 12 residues. V lost 7 bases and J 6 bases, leaving 11 bases between the germline ends. Supplemented by reference TRBV5-5 and TRBJ1-5, the full variable domain reads DAGVTQSPTHLIKTRGQQVTLRCSPISGHKSVSWYQQVLGQGPQFIFQYYEKEERGRGNFPDRFSARQFPNYSSELNVNALLLGDSALYLCASSLAGQPQHFGDGTRLSIL.

As for this clonotype: Just one base apart from a much larger clone, this may be a read error. The CDR3 bases are TGCGCCAGCAGTGAGGAGGGGGTCAACACCGGGGAGATGTTTTTT. Its translation is CASSEEGVNTGEMFF. The chain recombines TRBV10-1 with TRBJ2-2, with TRBD1 as a possible D gene (6 bases). The CDR3 runs 15 residues. The germline V gene has CDR1 WNHNN and CDR2 SYGVQD (reference sequence).

This clonotype was seen only a few times. This may be a read error, as it is one base from a much larger clone. This chain uses TRBV9 with TRBJ1-3; no clear D. Germline lookup yields CDR1 SGDLS and CDR2 YYNGEE. Trimming stripped 0 bases from V and 4 bases from J, with 14 bases between. This CDR3 region has 16 residues. CDR3 loop: CASSVEGKFYGNTIYF. The CDR3 DNA is TGTGCCAGCAGCGTAGAAGGGAAATTTTACGGAAACACCATATATTTT.

The table lists this clonotype with many counts. The chain is built from TRBV5-1 and TRBJ1-4; D ambiguous. This CDR3 is built from 13 residues. Looked up from germline, CDR1 is SGHRS and CDR2 is YFSETQ. Trimming removed 0 bases at V and 3 bases at J, with 3 bases between. CDR3 residues: CASSLDSNEKLFF. The CDR3 DNA is TGCGCCAGCAGCTTGGATTCTAATGAAAAACTGTTTTTT.

This clonotype was observed many times. V is TRBV20-1 and J is TRBJ2-3, with 9 nucleotides matching TRBD1. V shed 6 bases, J shed 2 bases, and the junction held 6 bases outside the gene matches. Germline assignment: CDR1 DFQATT and CDR2 SNEGSKA (reference sequence). The CDR3 runs to 14 residues. The CDR3 here is CSAGTGRPTDTQYF. CDR3 bases: TGCAGTGCGGGGACAGGGCGGCCCACAGATACGCAGTATTTT.

The V gene is TRBV28, the J gene TRBJ1-2; TRBD1 might be the D (6 bases). This CDR3 has 12 residues. V lost 6 bases to trimming and J lost 3 bases, with 8 bases between them. CDR1 MDHEN and CDR2 SYDVKM come from the germline V gene. The CDR3 nucleotides are TGTGCCAGCAGGGAGGGGGACTATGGCTACACCTTC. Translated: CASREGDYGYTF.

This clonotype was detected many times. The chain links TRBV7-9 to TRBJ1-2; TRBD1 might be the D (5 bases). Trimming shortened V by 0 bases and J by 5 bases, and 13 bases separated the two germline ends. The CDR3 is 15 amino acids. Germline V gene lookup returns CDR1 SEHNR and CDR2 FQNEAQ (reference sequence). The CDR3 loop reads CASSLAAGGVYGYTF. In DNA form, the CDR3 reads TGTGCCAGCAGCTTAGCCGCGGGGGGGGTTTATGGCTACACCTTC.

The rearrangement joins TRBV27 to TRBJ2-6; D perhaps matches TRBD2 (6 bases). V lost 11 bases to trimming and J lost 0 bases, with 14 bases between them. CDR1 MNHEY and CDR2 SMNVEV come from the germline V gene (reference sequence). The CDR3 covers 15 residues. Here the CDR3 reads CASRLGTSGANVLTF. CDR3 nucleotide sequence: TGTGCCTCACGACTAGGGACCTCTGGGGCCAACGTCCTGACTTTC.

This clonotype was picked up many times. This sequence joins TRBV28 and TRBJ2-4; 7 bases map to TRBD2. Trimming at V came to 10 bases and at J to 2 bases, leaving 8 bases not matched to a gene. CDR3 size: 14 residues. CDR1 is MDHEN, CDR2 SYDVKM, per germline. The CDR3 DNA sequence: TGTGCCACTACGCCGGGGGGAACCAAAAACATTCAGTACTTC. Translating it yields CATTPGGTKNIQYF. Together with reference TRBV28 and TRBJ2-4, the CDR3 gives the full variable domain: DVKVTQSSRYLVKRTGEKVFLECVQDMDHENMFWYRQDPGLGLRLIYFSYDVKMKEKGDIPEGYSVSREKKERFSLILESASTNQTSMYLCATTPGGTKNIQYFGAGTRLSVL.

This clonotype has ten or more counts. The rearrangement joins TRBV5-1 to TRBJ2-7, with TRBD2 matching 7 bases. Germline V gives CDR1 SGHRS, CDR2 YFSETQ. Trimming cost V 4 bases and J 0 bases; bases outside gene matches: 4. The CDR3 spans 14 residues. CDR3 loop: CASSEAGFSYEQYF. CDR3 DNA: TGCGCCAGCAGCGAAGCGGGATTCTCCTACGAGCAGTACTTC.

This clonotype came up many times. The chain employs TRBV24-1 and TRBJ2-1; 9 positions match TRBD1. Germline V gene sequence: CDR1 KGHDR, CDR2 SFDVKD. The CDR3 is 16 residues long. Trimming cost V 6 bases and J 6 bases; bases outside gene matches: 11. This CDR3 reads CATSSPGQGFPNEQFF. As DNA, the CDR3 is TGTGCCACCAGTTCGCCGGGACAGGGATTCCCCAATGAGCAGTTCTTC.

This clonotype was counted many times. V is TRBV5-6 and J is TRBJ2-1, with 7 bases matching TRBD2. The CDR3 is 19 residues long. V gave up 4 bases and J gave up 0 bases; unmatched junction bases: 16. From germline, CDR1 is SGHDT and CDR2 YYEEEE. CDR3 coding DNA: TGTGCCAGCAGCCACAGGCGGGGAGCGGGGTGGAGCTCCTACAATGAGCAGTTCTTC. It translates to CASSHRRGAGWSSYNEQFF. Full variable domain (rest looked up from reference TRBV5-6 and TRBJ2-1): DAGVTQSPTHLIKTRGQQVTLRCSPKSGHDTVSWYQQALGQGPQFIFQYYEEEERQRGNFPDRFSGHQFPNYSSELNVNALLLGDSALYLCASSHRRGAGWSSYNEQFFGPGTRLTVL.

This clonotype was observed at least ten times. The chain uses TRBV5-1 and TRBJ2-7; D not certain. The CDR3 contains 14 residues. Per germline, CDR1 SGHRS and CDR2 YFSETQ. V was trimmed by 3 bases and J by 6 bases, leaving 16 bases between them. CDR3 coding DNA: TGCGCCAGCAGCTCTGGGGTCGAATCCGGCGAGCAGTACTTC. It specifies CASSSGVESGEQYF.

This clonotype was seen repeatedly, ten times or more. The V gene is TRBV20-1, the J gene TRBJ2-1; 13 bases line up with TRBD2. The CDR3 has 16 residues. V lost 6 bases, J lost 6 bases, and 11 bases stayed unmatched. Per the germline V gene, CDR1 is DFQATT and CDR2 is SNEGSKA (reference sequence). Here the CDR3 DNA reads TGCAGTGCCAGGACTAGCGGGAGAAGTAAGGTCAATGAGCAGTTCTTC. Translated: CSARTSGRSKVNEQFF.

This clonotype was observed at least ten times. This chain links TRBV7-2 with TRBJ2-1, with 9 bases aligning to TRBD1. Trimming at V came to 5 bases and at J to 9 bases, leaving 11 bases not matched to a gene. The germline V gene has CDR1 SGHTA and CDR2 FQGNSA. The length of the CDR3 is 15 residues. The CDR3 spells CASSAQGTGSREQFF. As DNA, the CDR3 is TGTGCCAGCAGCGCCCAAGGGACAGGGTCTCGTGAGCAGTTCTTC.

This clonotype was counted many times. V usage is TRBV2 and J usage is TRBJ1-2; a possible D gene is TRBD1 (5 bases). The V gene lost 2 bases and the J gene lost 2 bases, with 12 bases spanning the gap. The CDR3 length is 15 residues. Per germline, CDR1 SNHLY and CDR2 FYNNEI. CDR3 protein: CASSESTVRNYGYTF. In nucleotides, the CDR3 is TGTGCCAGCAGTGAATCGACAGTAAGGAACTATGGCTACACCTTC.